This T cell receptor beta chain was sequenced in a study of T cell responses to AZD1222 COVID-19 vaccine. Study results and caveats: Donor demographics were predominantly white British with a female majority; clonal diversity may be underestimated.

Produced via immunoSEQ multiplex PCR; TCRdb's table is partial and in-frame only. The table records around 180,000 clones, about nine tenths of them present only once. CDR1 is LGHNA, CDR2 YNFKEQ, per germline. The CDR3 runs 16 residues. The J segment lost 2 bases and the V segment lost 0 bases, leaving 6 bases of the junction unmatched. In the case of this clone: The antigen is undetermined.

The sequences come from peripheral blood, collected on day 0 of AZD1222 vaccination. The V call is TRBV4-2, the J call TRBJ2-5, with 7 bases matching TRBD2. The receptor was isolated from an adult in good health. DNA for the CDR3: TGTGCCAGCAGCCAAGAACTCAATAGCGGGCAAGAGACCCAGTACTTC. Residues: CASSQELNSGQETQYF.